What follows are 22 T cell receptor beta chains derived from one specimen sequenced in a study of T-cell memory formation after mild COVID-19. Via MiXCR, TCRdb re-called the 5' RACE reads, giving one row per CDR3 protein. The table records under 90,000 distinct CDR3 sequences, more than 11% of them present only once. The sequencing input was PBMCs or a T cell subset sorted from them (not recorded which). The receptor source for this set is an adult woman who had mild COVID-19 (a few samples of this study predate the infection). Cell type and time point are not known.

The chain uses TRBV4-3 and TRBJ2-3, with 7 bases aligning to TRBD2. The junction had 8 bases not matched to a gene; V was cut back by 1 base and J by 1 base. Germline V gives CDR1 LGHNA, CDR2 YSLEER. The CDR3 is 17 amino acids. The CDR3 DNA reads as TGCGCCAGCAGCCAAGGAGGGGCGGGAGCCGGCACAGATACGCAGTATTTT. Encoded protein: CASSQGGAGAGTDTQYF.

The CDR3: CASSGQGESTEAFF. The CDR3 DNA follows: TGTGCCAGCAGCGGACAGGGGGAGAGCACTGAAGCTTTCTTT. J is TRBJ1-1 and V is TRBV9; TRBD1 agrees at 9 bases. In germline, CDR1 is SGDLS, CDR2 YYNGEE. This CDR3 is 14 amino acids long. V lost 3 bases and J lost 4; bases outside the gene matches: 4.

V gene TRBV7-2 combines with J gene TRBJ2-1; D possibly corresponds to TRBD2 (5 bases). The length of the CDR3 is 16 residues. Per the germline V gene, CDR1 is SGHTA and CDR2 is FQGNSA. The ends were cut back, 5 bases at V and 4 bases at J, with 18 bases in the middle. The CDR3 here is CASSPQASGLYNEQFF. In DNA, the CDR3 is TGTGCCAGCAGCCCCCAGGCGAGCGGCCTATACAATGAGCAGTTCTTC.

This clonotype was found a few times. The V and J genes are TRBV6-5 and TRBJ2-1; TRBD2 agrees at 8 bases. Germline V gene lookup returns CDR1 MNHEY and CDR2 SVGAGI. V shed 7 bases and J 6 bases; nucleotides not matched to a gene: 11. The CDR3 spans 15 residues. Here the CDR3 reads CASKVAGPYGNEQFF. CDR3 nucleotides: TGTGCCAGCAAGGTAGCGGGACCGTATGGCAATGAGCAGTTCTTC.

This clonotype has more than one count but fewer than ten. For the CDR3, the DNA is TGTGCCAGCAGCTTGGGACAGGGGGCGCAGACCCAGTACTTC. Protein: CASSLGQGAQTQYF. This chain connects TRBV5-8 to TRBJ2-5; TRBD1 matches 10 bases. The CDR3 totals 14 residues. Germline CDR1 SGHTS, CDR2 YDEGEE. Trimming cost V 0 bases and J 6 bases; bases outside gene matches: 2. Filled out from reference TRBV5-8 and TRBJ2-5, the complete variable domain reads EAGVTQSPTHLIKTRGQQATLRCSPISGHTSVYWYQQALGLGLQFLLWYDEGEERNRGNFPPRFSGRQFPNYSSELNVNALELEDSALYLCASSLGQGAQTQYFGPGTRLLVL.

The chain links TRBV6-4 to TRBJ2-1; D is possibly TRBD1 (5 bases). There are 14 residues in the CDR3. Trimming pared 3 bases from V and 6 bases from J, leaving 12 bases between. The V gene's germline CDR1 is MRHNA and CDR2 SNTAGT. The chain's CDR3 is CASSEGPAPNEQFF. CDR3 nucleotides: TGTGCCAGCAGTGAGGGGCCAGCGCCCAATGAGCAGTTCTTC.

This clonotype was counted between two and nine times. The chain employs TRBV27 and TRBJ2-3, with 10 bases that match TRBD2. V was clipped by 4 bases and J by 2 bases; unmatched bases: 6. CDR3 length: 16 amino acids. The germline CDR1 and CDR2 sequences are MNHEY and SMNVEV (reference sequence). The CDR3 DNA reads TGTGCCAGCAGTTCGACTAGCGGGTATGACACAGATACGCAGTATTTT. Amino acids: CASSSTSGYDTDTQYF.

The rearrangement joins TRBV5-6 to TRBJ2-1, with 10 bases that match TRBD2. The CDR3 totals 14 residues. J gave up 7 bases and V 4 bases, and 5 bases lay outside the gene matches. Germline V lookup: CDR1 SGHDT, CDR2 YYEEEE. Here the CDR3 reads CASSPGSGGNEQFF. The CDR3, as DNA: TGTGCCAGCAGCCCCGGTAGCGGGGGGAATGAGCAGTTCTTC.

V usage is TRBV29-1 and J usage is TRBJ2-3; D is unclear. Trimming removed 2 bases at V and 7 bases at J, with 7 bases between. CDR1 SQVTM and CDR2 ANQGSEA come from the germline V gene. CDR3 length equals 11 residues. CDR3 region: CSVESRHTQYF. The CDR3 DNA follows: TGCAGCGTTGAAAGCCGCCATACGCAGTATTTT.

This clonotype was observed a few times. The chain uses TRBV20-1 and TRBJ2-3; D is perhaps TRBD1 (5 bases). Trimming shortened V by 4 bases and J by 0 bases, and 17 bases separated the two germline ends. CDR1 DFQATT and CDR2 SNEGSKA come from the germline V gene (reference sequence). This CDR3 comprises 16 residues. The CDR3 region is CSATSYQGPSTDTQYF. As DNA, the CDR3 is TGCAGTGCTACCTCCTATCAGGGTCCGAGCACAGATACGCAGTATTTT.

This clonotype was counted only a few times. V usage is TRBV7-2 and J usage is TRBJ2-3; 9 bases are a match to TRBD2. The CDR3 consists of 16 residues. Looked up from germline, CDR1 is SGHTA and CDR2 is FQGNSA. V lost 4 bases and J lost 4; bases outside the gene matches: 9. Here the CDR3 DNA reads TGTGCCAGCAGCTCCCATACCTGGACTAGCGCAGATACGCAGTATTTT. This codes for CASSSHTWTSADTQYF.

The J gene is TRBJ2-1, the V gene TRBV7-8; 7 bases are a match to TRBD2. The CDR3 is made up of 19 amino acids. Per germline, CDR1 SGHVS and CDR2 FQNEAQ. V gave up 2 bases and J gave up 0 bases; unmatched junction bases: 13. The CDR3 here is CASSLLAGERPSSYNEQFF. CDR3 DNA: TGTGCCAGCAGCTTATTGGCGGGGGAACGACCTAGCTCCTACAATGAGCAGTTCTTC.

The chain couples TRBV24-1 to TRBJ2-3; D is perhaps TRBD1 (5 bases). The CDR3 is 15 residues long. Germline assignment: CDR1 KGHDR and CDR2 SFDVKD. V lost 5 bases and J 4 bases, leaving 15 bases between the germline ends. The CDR3: CATSGRGLAADTQYF. CDR3 nucleotide sequence: TGTGCCACCAGTGGAAGGGGCTTGGCGGCAGATACGCAGTATTTT.

V usage is TRBV29-1 and J usage is TRBJ2-3; D gene unclear. Per the germline V gene, CDR1 is SQVTM and CDR2 is ANQGSEA. Trimming stripped 1 base from V and 6 bases from J, with 11 bases between. The CDR3 has 13 amino acids. The CDR3 sequence is CSVEGIIWDTQYF. CDR3 coding DNA: TGCAGCGTTGAAGGTATAATTTGGGATACGCAGTATTTT.

The V gene is TRBV2, the J gene TRBJ2-5; D not resolved. Germline-derived CDR1 and CDR2 are SNHLY and FYNNEI. Trimming removed 1 base at V and 0 bases at J, with 9 bases between. The CDR3 covers 15 residues. The CDR3 nucleotides are TGTGCCAGCAGTGAAGGTCGGGTAGACCAAGAGACCCAGTACTTC. Its translation is CASSEGRVDQETQYF.

The sample holds many counts of this clonotype. The DNA for the CDR3 is TGCGCCAGCAGCCAGGCAACGACCCAGGAGAGGACTAGCGGAATCTACAATGAGCAGTTCTTC. Its translation: CASSQATTQERTSGIYNEQFF. V usage is TRBV4-3 and J usage is TRBJ2-1; 10 bases match TRBD2. Germline-derived CDR1 and CDR2 are LGHNA and YSLEER. The ends lost 3 bases at V and 3 bases at J; junction bases unmatched: 20. This CDR3 spans 21 amino acids.

The chain joins TRBV4-3 to TRBJ2-3, with D possibly being TRBD2 (5 bases). This CDR3 has 17 amino acids. Germline V lookup: CDR1 LGHNA, CDR2 YSLEER. The V and J ends lost 2 bases and 2 bases respectively, with 17 bases between them. In DNA form, the CDR3 reads TGCGCCAGCAGCCAAAGAGTTATAAGGGAGTTCACAGATACGCAGTATTTT. It specifies CASSQRVIREFTDTQYF.

The CDR3 bases are TGCGCCAGCAGCTTGGGACAGGGTTTCAACGAGCAGTACTTC. Encoded protein: CASSLGQGFNEQYF. J is TRBJ2-7 and V is TRBV5-1; 7 bases align to TRBD1. The V gene's germline CDR1 is SGHRS and CDR2 YFSETQ. V was pared by 0 bases and J by 5 bases, with 5 bases of the junction left unmatched. The CDR3 runs 14 residues. Full variable domain (rest looked up from reference TRBV5-1 and TRBJ2-7): KAGVTQTPRYLIKTRGQQVTLSCSPISGHRSVSWYQQTPGQGLQFLFEYFSETQRNKGNFPGRFSGRQFSNSRSEMNVSTLELGDSALYLCASSLGQGFNEQYFGPGTRLTVT.

V usage is TRBV28 and J usage is TRBJ2-3, with 10 positions matching TRBD2. The J segment lost 5 bases and the V segment lost 6 bases, leaving 14 bases of the junction unmatched. This CDR3 spans 17 amino acids. Germline V gene sequence: CDR1 MDHEN, CDR2 SYDVKM. CDR3 DNA sequence: TGTGCCAGCAGCCACGATACTAGCGGGGACCTAGGAGATACGCAGTATTTT. Its translation is CASSHDTSGDLGDTQYF.

This clonotype was picked up many times. The V gene is TRBV4-3, the J gene TRBJ2-2, with a weak D call TRBD2 (5 bases). Deletions cut 0 bases from V and 2 bases from J, with 10 bases between. CDR1 is LGHNA, CDR2 YSLEER, per germline. This CDR3 region has 16 residues. The DNA of the CDR3 is TGCGCCAGCAGCCAAGATGAGGGAGACAACACCGGGGAGCTGTTTTTT. Translated, it gives CASSQDEGDNTGELFF.

The CDR3 region has the DNA TGTGCCAGCAGCTCTACAGGTGACCTGAAGTCTGGGGCCAACGTCCTGACTTTC. This encodes CASSSTGDLKSGANVLTF. The genes are TRBV7-9 and TRBJ2-6, with a weak D call TRBD1 (5 bases). CDR1 and CDR2 from the germline V gene are SEHNR and FQNEAQ (reference sequence). Trimming removed 4 bases at V and 1 base at J, with 17 bases between. This CDR3 has 18 residues.

The sample holds a few counts of this clonotype. J is TRBJ2-5 and V is TRBV7-9; TRBD1 aligns across 8 bases. This CDR3 contains 15 residues. Germline values: CDR1 SEHNR, CDR2 FQNEAQ (reference sequence). Germline trimming cut 5 bases from V and 5 bases from J; bases unmatched to any gene: 10. The CDR3 bases are TGTGCCAGCAGCAACGGACAGGGCTCAGGGGAGACCCAGTACTTC. Translation gives CASSNGQGSGETQYF.